This T cell receptor beta chain was captured in a study of cytomegalovirus exposure and HLA in healthy donors. The PCR had 60 Vbeta and 13 Jbeta primers. The assay was immunoSEQ multiplex PCR, and TCRdb's table has in-frame clones only and misses some. In the table there are about 250,000 clones, roughly 80% of which are singletons. The germline gives CDR1 SGHAT, CDR2 FQNNGV. V shed 3 bases, J shed 6 bases, and the junction held 3 bases outside the gene matches. This CDR3 is built from 13 residues. The sequence was obtained from a girl aged 2 to 10 in good health and CMV-seronegative. Sequenced: PBMCs. This chain links TRBV11-2 with TRBJ2-3, with 7 bases matching TRBD1. The CDR3 loop is CASSFGQADTQYF. CDR3 nucleotides: TGTGCCAGCAGCTTCGGACAGGCGGATACGCAGTATTTT.